The rows below give T cell receptor beta chains drawn from one sample of a study of regulatory T cells in long-lasting Graves disease. TCRdb redid the calling of the multiplex PCR reads with MiXCR, one entry per CDR3 protein. The sample records about 660,000 distinct CDR3 sequences, roughly 30% being singletons. The source was peripheral blood mononuclear cells (PBMCs), collected when the disease was refractory, from a patient treated with antithyroid drugs. The receptor set was obtained from a female donor with Graves disease. CDR3s include the opening cysteine and the closing phenylalanine or tryptophan. D genes are given only for firm matches. The size of a clone is reported for some rows only, either as once, few or many, or as a class for expanded clones.

.	TRBV2	TRBJ2-7	.	CASSEGQAGYSYEQYF	TGTGCCAGCAGTGAGGGGCAAGCCGGCTATTCCTACGAGCAGTACTTC
.	TRBV7-9	TRBJ1-2	.	CASSLKSRTVDYGYTF	TGTGCCAGCAGCTTAAAGAGTAGAACAGTCGACTATGGCTACACCTTC
.	TRBV5-1	TRBJ1-4	.	CASSLEFGSLPGMGKPFF	TGCGCCAGCAGCTTGGAATTTGGATCCCTTCCAGGAATGGGAAAACCGTTTTTT
few	TRBV2	TRBJ1-1	.	CASSGGPNTEAFF	TGTGCCAGCAGTGGCGGACCGAACACTGAAGCTTTCTTT
many	TRBV9	TRBJ1-6	TRBD1	CASSVAGTVNSPLHF	TGTGCCAGCAGCGTAGCCGGGACAGTGAATTCACCCCTCCACTTT
once	TRBV6-1	TRBJ1-2	TRBD1	CASSNRGTAYGYTF	TGTGCCAGCAGTAACCGGGGGACAGCCTATGGCTACACCTTC
many	TRBV13	TRBJ1-1	TRBD1	CASSVGQQNTEAFF	TGTGCCAGCAGCGTGGGACAGCAGAACACTGAAGCTTTCTTT
many	TRBV30	TRBJ1-2	.	CAWSEGLGYTF	TGTGCCTGGAGTGAAGGCCTTGGCTACACCTTC
.	TRBV12-5	TRBJ2-3	TRBD2	CASGGVAGDPTDTQYF	TGTGCTAGTGGGGGGGTAGCGGGCGATCCCACAGATACGCAGTATTTT
.	TRBV12-3/TRBV12-4	TRBJ2-7	.	CASSSGAWEQYF	TGTGCCAGCTCCTCGGGGGCCTGGGAGCAGTACTTC
.	TRBV5-1	TRBJ2-7	.	CASSLELAAAYEQYF	TGCGCCAGCAGCTTGGAACTAGCAGCCGCCTACGAGCAGTACTTC
.	TRBV29-1	TRBJ2-2	TRBD2	CSVRSGGNTGELFF	TGCAGCGTCCGAAGCGGGGGAAACACCGGGGAGCTGTTTTTT
many	TRBV2	TRBJ2-5	TRBD2	CASSDGGTSRQTQYF	TGTGCCAGCAGTGACGGGGGGACCAGCAGGCAGACCCAGTACTTC
few	TRBV19	TRBJ1-1	.	CASSIDTRDTEAFF	TGTGCCAGTAGTATCGATACCCGGGACACTGAAGCTTTCTTT
.	TRBV5-7	TRBJ1-1	.	CASSLNFTEAFF	TGTGCCAGCAGCTTAAATTTTACTGAAGCTTTCTTT
.	TRBV7-9	TRBJ2-7	TRBD2	CASSLDPGLAGGSYEQYF	TGTGCCAGCAGCTTAGACCCGGGACTAGCGGGAGGTTCCTACGAGCAGTACTTC
.	TRBV19	TRBJ1-2	.	CASSPRRTAGYTF	TGTGCCAGTAGCCCAAGGCGGACAGCAGGCTACACCTTC
few	TRBV6-2/TRBV6-3	TRBJ2-2	TRBD2	CASKSGGASGELFF	TGTGCCAGCAAATCGGGAGGAGCATCCGGGGAGCTGTTTTTT
.	TRBV3-1	TRBJ1-1	.	CASSQPGAGSTEAFF	TGTGCCAGCAGCCAACCGGGAGCAGGGTCCACTGAAGCTTTCTTT
few	TRBV25-1	TRBJ1-1	.	CASRQTTEAFF	TGTGCCAGCAGGCAGACCACTGAAGCTTTCTTT
few	TRBV6-2/TRBV6-3	TRBJ1-6	.	CASSYSLGSPLHF	TGTGCCAGCAGTTACTCCTTAGGGTCACCCCTCCACTTT
few	TRBV28	TRBJ1-2	.	CASSFRQVYGYTF	TGTGCCAGCAGTTTCAGGCAGGTCTATGGCTACACCTTC
.	TRBV29-1	TRBJ1-2	TRBD1	CSALGGRDYGYTF	TGCAGCGCCCTAGGGGGCCGCGACTATGGCTACACCTTC
.	TRBV20-1	TRBJ1-1	.	CRARESSWGTAFF	TGCAGGGCTAGAGAGTCGTCTTGGGGGACCGCTTTCTTT
.	TRBV5-1	TRBJ1-1	.	CASSLASGARTEAFF	TGCGCCAGCAGCTTGGCATCGGGGGCGAGGACTGAAGCTTTCTTT
.	TRBV15	TRBJ1-2	.	CATSRDGGTPSGYTF	TGTGCCACCAGCAGAGACGGTGGGACTCCCTCTGGCTACACCTTC
few	TRBV27	TRBJ1-2	.	CASSPSGTRTLYGYTF	TGTGCCAGCAGTCCATCCGGGACACGGACGTTATATGGCTACACCTTC
.	TRBV20-1	TRBJ2-7	.	CSANYGATYEQYF	TGCAGTGCTAACTACGGGGCGACCTACGAGCAGTACTTC
.	TRBV5-1	TRBJ1-5	.	CASSVGTGGLNQPQHF	TGCGCCAGCAGCGTGGGAACGGGGGGTTTGAATCAGCCCCAGCATTTT
few	TRBV10-2	TRBJ1-1	.	CASSESGGGTEAFF	TGCGCCAGCAGTGAGTCGGGGGGTGGCACTGAAGCTTTCTTT
many	TRBV7-2	TRBJ2-7	TRBD2	CASSRGLARTYEQYF	TGTGCCAGCAGCCGAGGACTAGCGAGGACCTACGAGCAGTACTTC
.	TRBV3-1	TRBJ2-5	TRBD2	CASSRHTGTSGQETQYF	TGTGCCAGCAGCCGACACACCGGGACTAGCGGCCAAGAGACCCAGTACTTC
once	TRBV29-1	TRBJ2-2	.	CSVEAQNAFGELFF	TGCAGCGTTGAGGCCCAAAATGCCTTCGGGGAGCTGTTTTTT
.	TRBV3-1	TRBJ2-4	.	CASSLFGGNIQYF	TGTGCCAGCAGCCTTTTCGGGGGAAACATTCAGTACTTC